This T cell receptor (beta chain) was sequenced during a study of CD8 T cell repertoires and HIV-1 epitope variants. TCRdb's table, derived via immunoSEQ multiplex PCR, lists solely in-frame clones and lacks some. The sample lists roughly 100,000 clones, roughly four fifths occurring once. In germline, CDR1 is SGHRS, CDR2 YFSETQ. V dropped 1 base and J dropped 3 bases, with 10 bases sitting between them. There are 14 residues in the CDR3. Input material: uncultured baseline CD8+ T cells from peripheral blood mononuclear cells (PBMCs). V is TRBV5-1 and J is TRBJ2-5; tentative D call: TRBD2 (5 bases). This TCR came from a male donor with HIV. The CDR3 bases are TGCGCCAGCAGCTTGTCGGGGAGAGAAGAGACCCAGTACTTC. Translating it yields CASSLSGREETQYF.